Included here is one T cell receptor beta chain sequence, with context. The V segment lost 4 bases and the J segment 7 bases; nucleotides outside the gene matches: 9. The CDR3 is 15 residues long. CDR1 is SGHNT, CDR2 YYREEE, per germline (reference sequence). For TCR beta, libraries came from iRepertoire HTBI primers and Arm-PCR of CDR3 regions. TCRdb reanalysed the multiplex PCR reads using MiXCR and keeps one entry per CDR3 protein. The sample shows roughly 300,000 distinct CDR3 sequences, 15% to 20% of them seen only once. The source of the sample is a study of regulatory T cells in long-lasting Graves disease. The time point: persistent/refractory GD, antithyroid drugs over 5 years with positive TRAb. Scientists built the TCR library using RNA that was extracted from PBMCs.

The receptor comes from a female donor with Graves disease. Source: peripheral blood mononuclear cells (PBMCs), taken when the disease was refractory, from a patient treated with antithyroid drugs. This rearrangement joins TRBV5-4 to TRBJ2-7; 12 nucleotides line up with TRBD1. The CDR3 DNA reads TGTGCCAGCAGCCGCCGGGGACAGGGGGCGGGTGAGCAGTACTTC. This encodes CASSRRGQGAGEQYF. Full variable domain (rest looked up from reference TRBV5-4 and TRBJ2-7): ETGVTQSPTHLIKTRGQQVTLRCSSQSGHNTVSWYQQALGQGPQFIFQYYREEENGRGNFPPRFSGLQFPNYSSELNVNALELDDSALYLCASSRRGQGAGEQYFGPGTRLTVT.